This T cell receptor beta chain was identified during a study of T-cell reconstitution after alpha-beta-depleted transplantation in children. Germline V lookup: CDR1 SQVTM, CDR2 ANQGSEA. V was trimmed by 6 bases and J by 2 bases, leaving 16 bases between them. The CDR3 consists of 14 residues. The TCRbeta library was prepared with unique molecular identifiers. Each CDR3 protein is one row after TCRdb ran MiXCR on the PCR reads. This table holds 450,000 to 600,000 distinct CDR3 sequences, under 12% found once. Study-wide findings and caveats: Alpha-beta T cells present about two months after transplant were reported to originate from several hundred expanded graft clones. Counts and diversity of T cells one year after transplant came mostly from newly produced T cells.

This clonotype was observed many times. Its antigen is unknown. Sample: PBMCs, taken before TCRalphabeta/CD19-depleted stem cell transplant. The genes are TRBV29-1 and TRBJ2-5; D may match TRBD1 or TRBD2 (5 bases each). The clonotype originates from a child aged 2 to 10 with inherited bone marrow failure, due to receive a stem cell transplant. DNA of the CDR3: TGCAGCGTACAGGCCGGGACGGCACAAGAGACCCAGTACTTC. As protein: CSVQAGTAQETQYF.